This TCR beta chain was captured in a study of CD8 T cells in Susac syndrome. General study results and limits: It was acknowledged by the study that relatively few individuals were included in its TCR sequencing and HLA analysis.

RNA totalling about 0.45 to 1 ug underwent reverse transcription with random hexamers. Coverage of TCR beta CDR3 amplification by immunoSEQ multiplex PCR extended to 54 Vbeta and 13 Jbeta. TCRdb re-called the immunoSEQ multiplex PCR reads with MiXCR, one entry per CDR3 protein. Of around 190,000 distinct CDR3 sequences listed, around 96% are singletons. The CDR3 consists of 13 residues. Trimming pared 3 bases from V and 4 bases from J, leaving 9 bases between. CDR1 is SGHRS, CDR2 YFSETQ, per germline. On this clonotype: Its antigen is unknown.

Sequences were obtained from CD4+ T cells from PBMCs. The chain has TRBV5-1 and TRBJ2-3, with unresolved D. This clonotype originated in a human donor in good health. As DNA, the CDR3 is TGCGCCAGCAGCTACAGAGCACCAGATACGCAGTATTTT. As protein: CASSYRAPDTQYF.